A selection of T cell receptor beta chains follows, all from one sample in a study of blood T cell repertoires in COVID-19. TCRdb keeps only in-frame clones here, not all; method: immunoSEQ multiplex PCR. The table lists about 210,000 clones, roughly 90% of them singletons. Source material: peripheral blood. These receptors originate from a man between 65 and 79 years old with acute or convalescent COVID-19. Each CDR3 is given with its conserved first and last residue. A D gene is named only where the DNA matches it firmly. Some rows have no size entry. The others give once, few or many, or a class for an expanded clone.

abundance,d_gene,j_gene,v_gene,CDR3aa,CDR3nt
NA,NA,TRBJ2-3,TRBV19,CASSGLATGTDTQYF,TGTGCCAGTAGTGGATTAGCTACTGGCACAGATACGCAGTATTTT
NA,NA,TRBJ1-1,TRBV5-1,CASSSEVNTEAFF,TGCGCCAGCAGCTCGGAGGTAAACACTGAAGCTTTCTTT
NA,NA,TRBJ2-1,TRBV27,CASSVNLGGEQFF,TGTGCCAGCAGTGTAAACCTGGGGGGTGAGCAGTTCTTC
NA,NA,TRBJ2-1,TRBV5-8,CASSGRQAISYNEQFF,TGTGCCAGCAGTGGCCGACAGGCCATCTCCTACAATGAGCAGTTCTTC
NA,NA,TRBJ1-3,TRBV5-1,CASSLGQSGNTIYF,TGCGCCAGCAGCTTGGGACAGTCTGGAAACACCATATATTTT
few,TRBD2,TRBJ2-3,TRBV24-1,CATTPGGLGDTQYF,TGTGCCACCACTCCGGGAGGGCTTGGGGATACGCAGTATTTT
NA,TRBD2,TRBJ2-5,TRBV5-1,CASSLSGGGGETQYF,TGCGCCAGCAGCCTTTCTGGCGGGGGAGGGGAGACCCAGTACTTC
NA,TRBD2,TRBJ2-1,TRBV5-1,CASSEGLAGGDEQFF,TGCGCCAGCAGCGAGGGACTAGCGGGAGGTGATGAGCAGTTCTTC
NA,NA,TRBJ2-2,TRBV7-9,CASGRQPNTGELFF,TGTGCCAGCGGTAGACAGCCTAACACCGGGGAGCTGTTTTTT
NA,NA,TRBJ2-7,TRBV10-3,CAMSYRRGDEQYF,TGTGCCATGTCATACAGGCGGGGCGACGAGCAGTACTTC
NA,NA,TRBJ1-5,TRBV10-3,CAISRDDQPQHF,TGTGCCATCAGCAGGGATGATCAGCCCCAGCATTTT
NA,TRBD1,TRBJ2-5,TRBV19,CASSMPGTGGQETQYF,TGTGCCAGTAGTATGCCCGGGACAGGGGGTCAAGAGACCCAGTACTTC
NA,NA,TRBJ1-3,TRBV12-5,CASGLAYQAPDSSGNTIYF,TGTGCTAGTGGTTTGGCCTACCAAGCCCCGGACTCCTCTGGAAACACCATATATTTT
NA,NA,TRBJ1-3,TRBV4-3,CASSQGAISGNTIYF,TGCGCCAGCAGCCAGGGGGCGATATCTGGAAACACCATATATTTT
NA,NA,TRBJ2-2,TRBV7-3,CASSQHGTLNTGELFF,TGTGCCAGCAGCCAACACGGGACTTTGAACACCGGGGAGCTGTTTTTT
NA,NA,TRBJ1-2,TRBV28,CASSLGQAGGYTF,TGTGCCAGCAGTTTAGGGCAGGCAGGCGGCTACACCTTC
NA,NA,TRBJ2-1,TRBV5-4,CASSPELYPYNEQFF,TGTGCCAGCAGCCCCGAGCTTTACCCCTACAATGAGCAGTTCTTC
NA,TRBD1,TRBJ1-2,TRBV6-5,CASSSPGGAGNGYTF,TGTGCCAGCAGTTCGCCAGGGGGCGCTGGTAATGGCTACACCTTC
many,NA,TRBJ2-7,TRBV7-2,CASSIFLLASSEQYF,TGTGCCAGTTCCATTTTTTTGCTAGCATCTTCCGAGCAGTACTTC
once,TRBD1,TRBJ1-2,TRBV5-1,CASSLDGTGPYGYTF,TGCGCCAGCAGCTTGGACGGGACAGGGCCCTATGGCTACACCTTC
NA,TRBD1,TRBJ2-7,TRBV5-1,CASSYRTGPYEQYF,TGCGCCAGCAGCTACAGGACAGGGCCCTACGAGCAGTACTTC
NA,TRBD1,TRBJ1-2,TRBV19,CASSILTGDYGYTF,TGTGCCAGTAGTATTTTGACAGGGGACTATGGCTACACCTTC
NA,TRBD2,TRBJ2-3,TRBV4-2,CASSQATSGADTQYF,TGTGCCAGCAGCCAAGCCACTAGCGGGGCTGATACGCAGTATTTT
NA,NA,TRBJ2-2,TRBV14,CASSLGGPGELFF,TGTGCCAGCAGCCTCGGGGGACCCGGGGAGCTGTTTTTT
NA,TRBD1,TRBJ1-1,TRBV5-1,CASSISGQPNTEAFF,TGCGCCAGCAGCATCTCGGGACAGCCAAACACTGAAGCTTTCTTT
NA,NA,TRBJ2-3,TRBV25-1,CATQDPNTDTQYF,TGTGCCACTCAGGATCCGAACACAGATACGCAGTATTTT
NA,TRBD2,TRBJ2-1,TRBV24-1,CATSQGLAEGYEQFF,TGTGCCACCAGTCAAGGACTAGCGGAGGGCTATGAGCAGTTCTTC
NA,TRBD2,TRBJ2-2,TRBV24-1,CATSDLAGGTNTGELFF,TGTGCCACCAGTGATTTAGCGGGAGGGACGAACACCGGGGAGCTGTTTTTT
once,NA,TRBJ2-1,TRBV15,CATSRDPSVSRRNEQFF,TGTGCCACCAGCAGAGATCCCAGCGTGAGTAGACGGAATGAGCAGTTCTTC
few,TRBD1,TRBJ2-1,TRBV25-1,CASSDFNRGDYNEQFF,TGTGCCAGCAGTGACTTCAACAGGGGCGACTACAATGAGCAGTTCTTC
NA,NA,TRBJ1-6,TRBV27,CASRQAMDSPLHF,TGTGCCAGCAGACAGGCTATGGATTCACCCCTCCACTTT
NA,TRBD2,TRBJ2-7,TRBV3-1/TRBV3-2,CASSLGLADGYEQYF,TGTGCCAGCAGCCTAGGACTAGCGGACGGGTACGAGCAGTACTTC
NA,TRBD1,TRBJ1-2,TRBV28,CASREYTDRGAYGYTF,TGTGCCAGCAGGGAATATACGGACAGGGGAGCCTATGGCTACACCTTC
NA,NA,TRBJ1-2,TRBV11-2,CASSPTATALTREYGYTF,TGTGCCAGCAGCCCTACGGCTACGGCGCTCACTAGGGAGTATGGCTACACCTTC
NA,TRBD2,TRBJ2-1,TRBV5-6,CASSYSGRNSYNEQFF,TGTGCCAGCAGCTATAGCGGGAGGAACTCCTACAATGAGCAGTTCTTC
NA,TRBD2,TRBJ2-3,TRBV3-1/TRBV3-2,CASSDRTSGSIDTQYF,TGTGCCAGCAGCGATCGGACTAGCGGGAGTATAGATACGCAGTATTTT
NA,NA,TRBJ2-2,TRBV5-5,CASSLLSTGELFF,TGTGCCAGCAGCTTGTTGAGCACCGGGGAGCTGTTTTTT
NA,NA,TRBJ1-3,TRBV7-9,CASRSVGGLRSGNTIYF,TGTGCCAGCAGATCCGTGGGGGGGCTGCGCTCTGGAAACACCATATATTTT